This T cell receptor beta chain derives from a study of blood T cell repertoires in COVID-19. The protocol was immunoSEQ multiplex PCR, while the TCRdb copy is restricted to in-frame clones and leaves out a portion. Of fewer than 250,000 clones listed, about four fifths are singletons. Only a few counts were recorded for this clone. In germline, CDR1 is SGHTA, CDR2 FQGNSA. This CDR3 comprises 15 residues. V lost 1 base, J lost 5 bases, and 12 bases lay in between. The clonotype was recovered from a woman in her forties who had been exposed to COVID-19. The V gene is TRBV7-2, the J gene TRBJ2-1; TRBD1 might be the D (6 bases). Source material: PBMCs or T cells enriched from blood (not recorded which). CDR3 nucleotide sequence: TGTGCCAGCAGCTTAGAAACAGGGTACGACAATGAGCAGTTCTTC. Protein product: CASSLETGYDNEQFF.